Presented here are 3 T cell receptor beta chains from one specimen sequenced in a study of shared clonotypes between healthy human individuals. Repertoires were generated with immunoSEQ multiplex PCR, while TCRdb's copy carries only in-frame clones and drops some. Among over 2 million clones listed, over 85% were seen once. Sequenced sample: naive CD4+ T cells sorted from blood. Subset denoted: CD45RA+ positively selected. The receptor set was obtained from a young man in good health.

This chain joins TRBV20-1 and TRBJ2-5; D ambiguous. Per germline, CDR1 DFQATT and CDR2 SNEGSKA (reference sequence). The V and J ends lost 7 bases and 4 bases respectively, with 7 bases between them. The CDR3 runs 10 residues. CDR3 DNA sequence: TGCAGTGGCGTTTTAGAGACCCAGTACTTC. It is translated as CSGVLETQYF.

V usage is TRBV19 and J usage is TRBJ2-3, with D perhaps assigned TRBD1 or TRBD2 (5 bases each). V was cut by 4 bases and J by 6 bases, with 17 bases left in between. Germline CDR1 and CDR2: LNHDA and SQIVND (reference sequence). This CDR3 spans 15 amino acids. The CDR3 region has the DNA TGTGCCAGTAGTAGGGGCGGGTCGAAGTCGGATACGCAGTATTTT. Residues: CASSRGGSKSDTQYF.

The J gene is TRBJ1-4, the V gene TRBV5-4; 7 nucleotides align to TRBD1. CDR1 is SGHNT and CDR2 is YYREEE in the germline V gene (reference sequence). There are 15 residues in the CDR3. The ends lost 6 bases at V and 7 bases at J; junction bases unmatched: 12. The CDR3 DNA follows: TGTGCCAGCACCTTTGGACCGACAGGGACTGAAAAACTGTTTTTT. Translation gives CASTFGPTGTEKLFF.